The present TCR beta chain was sequenced within a study of T-cell memory formation after mild COVID-19. The overall study: Largely donor-specific sequence clusters came from two donors.

This clonotype showed up just a few times. The antigen remains undetermined. Study findings and constraints: From day 15 to 85, contracting clones were balanced between CD4 and CD8, whereas later expanders leaned toward CD4+. Memory cells collected pre-infection included some clones that later responded, suggesting cross-reactive memory joined. Contracting clones localized mainly to CM and EM when CD4+ and mainly to EMRA when CD8+.

TCRdb analysed the 5' RACE reads with MiXCR anew, one entry per CDR3 protein. The profile shows fewer than 200,000 distinct CDR3 sequences, about a fifth of them singletons. V lost 2 bases and J lost 8; bases outside the gene matches: 6. The V gene's germline CDR1 is SGHRS and CDR2 YFSETQ. The CDR3 totals 14 residues. The sequencing input was PBMCs or a T cell subset sorted from them (not recorded which). The rearrangement joins TRBV5-1 to TRBJ1-2; TRBD1 aligns across 10 bases. The sequence was collected from an adult woman who had mild COVID-19 (a few samples of this study predate the infection). Cell type and time point are not known. The CDR3 protein is CASSFPGQGNGYTF. The DNA for the CDR3 is TGCGCCAGCAGCTTTCCGGGACAGGGGAACGGCTACACCTTC.